Presented here are 8 T cell receptor beta chains from one specimen sequenced in a study of CD8 T cells in Susac syndrome. RNA, at about 0.5 to 1 ug, was reverse transcribed with random hexamers. MiXCR was run by TCRdb on the immunoSEQ multiplex PCR reads, yielding one entry per CDR3 protein. The profile shows approximately 54,000 distinct CDR3 sequences, roughly 94% of them singletons. Sample: CD8+ T cells from PBMCs. The receptors originated from a human donor with Susac syndrome.

The chain recombines TRBV4-3 with TRBJ2-1; perhaps D is TRBD1 or TRBD2 (5 bases each). V lost 6 bases and J lost 5, with 17 bases in between. From germline, CDR1 is LGHNA and CDR2 YSLEER. This CDR3 spans 15 amino acids. The CDR3 DNA reads as TGCGCCAGCAGTCTCGTGGCAGGGAGCAACAATGAGCAGTTCTTC. Protein: CASSLVAGSNNEQFF.

V and J are TRBV9 and TRBJ2-1; no reliable D call. CDR1 is SGDLS and CDR2 is YYNGEE in the germline V gene. Deletions cut 4 bases from V and 2 bases from J, with 19 bases between. The CDR3 is made up of 17 amino acids. CDR3 in DNA: TGTGCCAGCAGCTCTCCCTTGGGGATTAGGACCTACAATGAGCAGTTCTTC. This sequence encodes CASSSPLGIRTYNEQFF.

This chain joins TRBV7-9 and TRBJ1-1; no reliable D call. Trimming cost V 5 bases and J 2 bases, with 6 bases left between them. Germline CDR1 reads SEHNR; CDR2 reads FQNEAQ (reference sequence). The CDR3 length is 12 residues. Here the CDR3 reads CASSEKNTEAFF. As DNA, the CDR3 is TGTGCCAGCAGCGAGAAAAACACTGAAGCTTTCTTT.

The CDR3 loop is CASMEDNQPQHF. CDR3 bases: TGTGCCAGCATGGAGGACAATCAGCCCCAGCATTTT. The chain employs TRBV28 and TRBJ1-5; D is uncertain. The V end was cut by 7 bases, the J end by 3 bases, with 7 bases between. Per the germline V gene, CDR1 is MDHEN and CDR2 is SYDVKM. This CDR3 spans 12 amino acids. Combining the CDR3 with reference TRBV28 and TRBJ1-5 gives the whole variable domain DVKVTQSSRYLVKRTGEKVFLECVQDMDHENMFWYRQDPGLGLRLIYFSYDVKMKEKGDIPEGYSVSREKKERFSLILESASTNQTSMYLCASMEDNQPQHFGDGTRLSIL.

The count of this clonotype is one. The rearrangement joins TRBV30 to TRBJ2-1, with unresolved D. V was clipped by 2 bases and J by 3 bases, with 8 bases between them. The CDR3 contains 13 residues. Germline V gene data show CDR1 as GTSNPN and CDR2 as SVGIG (reference sequence). The DNA for the CDR3 is TGTGCCTGGAGTCTGCCTTACTACAATGAGCAGTTCTTC. Residues: CAWSLPYYNEQFF.

This sequence joins TRBV25-1 and TRBJ2-3; unclear D gene. The germline gives CDR1 MGHDK, CDR2 SYGVNS. This CDR3 region has 11 residues. Trimming removed 3 bases from V and 6 bases from J, with 4 bases in between. The CDR3, as DNA: TGTGCCAGCAGTGATGGCGATACGCAGTATTTT. Translation gives CASSDGDTQYF.

This chain connects TRBV30 to TRBJ2-6; possible D gene TRBD2, 6 bases. The CDR3 has 15 residues. Germline CDR1 reads GTSNPN; CDR2 reads SVGIG (reference sequence). The V and J ends lost 5 bases and 0 bases respectively, with 11 bases between them. This chain's CDR3 is CAWSLGSSGANVLTF. In DNA form, the CDR3 reads TGTGCCTGGTCACTCGGGAGCTCTGGGGCCAACGTCCTGACTTTC.

The chain has TRBV7-9 and TRBJ2-1; unclear D gene. CDR1 and CDR2 (germline): SEHNR, FQNEAQ (reference sequence). The V end lost 0 bases, the J end lost 6 bases, and 3 bases lay between the germline ends. The CDR3 has 12 amino acids. In nucleotides, the CDR3 is TGTGCCAGCAGCTTAGCGAGCAATGAGCAGTTCTTC. This translates into CASSLASNEQFF.